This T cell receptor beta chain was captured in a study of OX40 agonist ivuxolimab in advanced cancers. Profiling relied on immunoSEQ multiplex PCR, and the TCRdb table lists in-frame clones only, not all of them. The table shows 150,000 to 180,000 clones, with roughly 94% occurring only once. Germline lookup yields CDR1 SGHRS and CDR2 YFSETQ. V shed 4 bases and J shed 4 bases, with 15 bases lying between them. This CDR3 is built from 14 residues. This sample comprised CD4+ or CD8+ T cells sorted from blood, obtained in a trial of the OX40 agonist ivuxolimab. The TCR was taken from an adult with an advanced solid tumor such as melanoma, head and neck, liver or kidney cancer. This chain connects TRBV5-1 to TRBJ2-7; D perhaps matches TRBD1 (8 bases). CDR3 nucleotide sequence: TGCGCCAGCAGCCAAGGACAGGGAGGGTACGAGCAGTACTTC. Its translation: CASSQGQGGYEQYF.